These T cell receptor beta chains were read from a single sample in a study of blood T cell repertoires in COVID-19. The repertoire was sequenced with immunoSEQ multiplex PCR; TCRdb's copy has only in-frame clones and lacks some. The repertoire holds around 260,000 clones, with over 75% as singletons. What was sequenced was PBMCs or T cells enriched from blood (not recorded which). These receptors all stem from a woman in her twenties or thirties who had recovered from COVID-19. CDR3s include the opening cysteine and the closing phenylalanine or tryptophan. Each record gives: V gene, D gene, J gene, clone size, CDR3 DNA, CDR3 protein. The D gene is left open where the match is weak. A clone size is listed for some rows: how often the clone was seen (once, few, many), or a class if it is expanded.

V: TRBV9; D: -; J: TRBJ2-3; size: -; DNA: TGTGCCAGCAGCGAAATGGACAGTCCCGGTACGCAGTATTTT; CDR3: CASSEMDSPGTQYF
V: TRBV6-5; D: -; J: TRBJ1-6; size: -; DNA: TGTGCCAGCAGTCCCCGGGGGGGGCAATCACCCCTCCACTTT; CDR3: CASSPRGGQSPLHF
V: TRBV5-3; D: TRBD1; J: TRBJ1-3; size: -; DNA: TGTGCCAGAAGCCGGGACAGGCAAATAAGCTTGTGTGGAAACACCATATATTTT; CDR3: CARSRDRQISLCGNTIYF
V: TRBV28; D: -; J: TRBJ1-5; size: -; DNA: TGTGCCAGCAGTTTGTCTTCCGATCAGCCCCAGCATTTT; CDR3: CASSLSSDQPQHF
V: TRBV2; D: -; J: TRBJ2-2; size: -; DNA: TGTGCCAGCAGTGTCGAGGAGTCGGCCGGGGAGCTGTTTTTT; CDR3: CASSVEESAGELFF
V: TRBV5-1; D: TRBD2; J: TRBJ2-7; size: -; DNA: TGCGCCAGCAGCGGCATAGCGGGAGGGCCGGGTGAGCAGTACTTC; CDR3: CASSGIAGGPGEQYF
V: TRBV7-2; D: -; J: TRBJ1-5; size: -; DNA: TGTGCCAGCAGCGAGAGAATCAATCAGCCCCAGCATTTT; CDR3: CASSERINQPQHF
V: TRBV18; D: TRBD1; J: TRBJ2-3; size: -; DNA: TGTGCCAGCTCACCCGACAGGGAATCCACACATACGCAGTATTTT; CDR3: CASSPDRESTHTQYF
V: TRBV12-1; D: -; J: TRBJ2-2; size: -; DNA: TGTGCCAGCAGCTTTGGGAGATTAGGCGCCGGGGAGCTGTTTTTT; CDR3: CASSFGRLGAGELFF
V: TRBV27; D: TRBD1; J: TRBJ1-2; size: few; DNA: TGTGCCAGCAGTTCCACCCAGGACAGGGCGAATGGCTACACCTTC; CDR3: CASSSTQDRANGYTF
V: TRBV5-4; D: TRBD1; J: TRBJ1-4; size: -; DNA: TGTGCCAGCAGCTTGGGTCGGCAGGGGGGTGAAAAACTGTTTTTT; CDR3: CASSLGRQGGEKLFF
V: TRBV2; D: -; J: TRBJ2-5; size: -; DNA: TGTGCCAGCTCACAGGGACGGGAGACCCAGTACTTC; CDR3: CASSQGRETQYF
V: TRBV24-1; D: -; J: TRBJ1-2; size: few; DNA: TGTGCCACCAGTGATTTTGGACTCGGCTACACCTTC; CDR3: CATSDFGLGYTF
V: TRBV30; D: TRBD1; J: TRBJ2-3; size: -; DNA: TGTGCCGGAAGGGGGCTGAGTTTTAGCACAGATACGCAGTATTTT; CDR3: CAGRGLSFSTDTQYF
V: TRBV27; D: TRBD1; J: TRBJ2-7; size: -; DNA: TGTGCCAGCAGTTTCCTTCCCTCGCCTACAGGGGTAGGGAGCCCCTACGAGCAGTACTTC; CDR3: CASSFLPSPTGVGSPYEQYF
V: TRBV7-9; D: -; J: TRBJ1-3; size: -; DNA: TGTGCCAGCAGCTACCCCCCAGGGGCATCCTCTGGAAACACCATATATTTT; CDR3: CASSYPPGASSGNTIYF
V: TRBV11-3; D: -; J: TRBJ1-1; size: -; DNA: TGTGCCAGCAGCTTAATCAAGAACACTGAAGCTTTCTTT; CDR3: CASSLIKNTEAFF
V: TRBV28; D: -; J: TRBJ2-1; size: -; DNA: TGTGCCAGCAGTTTGTCCCTTGTCCCGCTTACTAGCTCCAATGAGCAGTTCTTC; CDR3: CASSLSLVPLTSSNEQFF
V: TRBV28; D: -; J: TRBJ2-7; size: once; DNA: TGTGCCAGCCACGAGGGGTTGGGACACTACGAGCAGTACTTC; CDR3: CASHEGLGHYEQYF
V: TRBV7-3; D: -; J: TRBJ1-1; size: -; DNA: TGTGCCAGCAGCTTAACTGAGGGGAGGGACACTGAAGCTTTCTTT; CDR3: CASSLTEGRDTEAFF
V: TRBV5-5; D: -; J: TRBJ1-5; size: few; DNA: TGTGCCAGCAGTACAGGGTCTTCCTTAAATCAGCCCCAGCATTTT; CDR3: CASSTGSSLNQPQHF
V: TRBV28; D: TRBD1; J: TRBJ1-6; size: -; DNA: TGTGCCAGCAGTTCCCCCACAGGGGGGAATTCACCCCTCCACTTT; CDR3: CASSSPTGGNSPLHF
V: TRBV7-2; D: TRBD1; J: TRBJ1-6; size: -; DNA: TGTGCCAGCAGCGTACGACAGGGGGCCAACTATAATTCACCCCTCCACTTT; CDR3: CASSVRQGANYNSPLHF
V: TRBV28; D: TRBD1; J: TRBJ1-2; size: -; DNA: TGTGCCACCCCGAGGGGGCAGGGTAACGACTATGGCTACACCTTC; CDR3: CATPRGQGNDYGYTF
V: TRBV14; D: -; J: TRBJ2-2; size: once; DNA: TGTGCCAGCAGCCCTAGAGGGTCGGGGAAGACCGGGGAGCTGTTTTTT; CDR3: CASSPRGSGKTGELFF
V: TRBV29-1; D: TRBD2; J: TRBJ2-7; size: few; DNA: TGCAGCGTTGAGGGGGGGACTAGCGCGTACGAGCAGTACTTC; CDR3: CSVEGGTSAYEQYF
V: TRBV3-1/TRBV3-2; D: -; J: TRBJ1-1; size: -; DNA: TGTGCCAGCAGCCAAGCGCGCGAAGCTTTCTTT; CDR3: CASSQAREAFF
V: TRBV2; D: TRBD2; J: TRBJ2-7; size: -; DNA: TGTGCCAGCGTAGACAGCGGGAGCCGGTCCTACGAGCAGTACTTC; CDR3: CASVDSGSRSYEQYF
V: TRBV2; D: TRBD1; J: TRBJ2-7; size: -; DNA: TGTGCCAGCAGCTCGGACAGGGGGCCGTACGAGCAGTACTTC; CDR3: CASSSDRGPYEQYF
V: TRBV28; D: TRBD2; J: TRBJ2-7; size: -; DNA: TGTGCCAGCAGGAAAGCGGGAGATTACGAGCAGTACTTC; CDR3: CASRKAGDYEQYF
V: TRBV7-2; D: TRBD2; J: TRBJ2-3; size: -; DNA: TGTGCCAGCAGTTTCCCGGGGGGGAGTGCAGATACGCAGTATTTT; CDR3: CASSFPGGSADTQYF
V: TRBV2; D: -; J: TRBJ1-1; size: -; DNA: TGTGCCAGCAGCGACAGGAAAAATGACACTGAAGCTTTCTTT; CDR3: CASSDRKNDTEAFF
V: TRBV9; D: -; J: TRBJ2-1; size: -; DNA: TGTGCCAGCAGCGTAGGACTTGGGACTTACAATGAGCAGTTCTTC; CDR3: CASSVGLGTYNEQFF
V: TRBV28; D: TRBD2; J: TRBJ2-3; size: -; DNA: TGTGCCAGCAGTTTATCTAGCGGGGTCCTCACAGATACGCAGTATTTT; CDR3: CASSLSSGVLTDTQYF
V: TRBV4-2; D: TRBD2; J: TRBJ2-5; size: -; DNA: TGTGCCAGCAGCCAAGAAGGAAATAGCGGGGGGTGGGAGACCCAGTACTTC; CDR3: CASSQEGNSGGWETQYF
V: TRBV15; D: -; J: TRBJ2-7; size: -; DNA: TGTGCCACCAGCAGAGATGAGGTTGCCTACGAGCAGTACTTC; CDR3: CATSRDEVAYEQYF
V: TRBV18; D: -; J: TRBJ1-2; size: once; DNA: TGTGCCAGCTCTAACAGGGAACTCGATGGCTACACCTTC; CDR3: CASSNRELDGYTF
V: TRBV28; D: TRBD1; J: TRBJ2-5; size: -; DNA: TGTGCCAGCAGTTATAGGACAGGGAGGGAGACCCAGTACTTC; CDR3: CASSYRTGRETQYF
V: TRBV13; D: TRBD2; J: TRBJ2-7; size: -; DNA: TGTGCCAGCAGCTTCCAAGGACTAGCGGGCGCCTACGAGCAGTACTTC; CDR3: CASSFQGLAGAYEQYF
V: TRBV7-2; D: -; J: TRBJ1-3; size: -; DNA: TGTGCCAGCAGCCTCACAGGGACCAGTCCTATCTCTGGAAACACCATATATTTT; CDR3: CASSLTGTSPISGNTIYF
V: TRBV7-3; D: -; J: TRBJ2-3; size: once; DNA: TGTGCCAGCAGCTTAACGCCCAGTATCACAGATACGCAGTATTTT; CDR3: CASSLTPSITDTQYF
V: TRBV5-1; D: -; J: TRBJ1-1; size: -; DNA: TGCGCCAGCAGCGACGGTAAGCGAGCCAAGCACACTGAAGCTTTCTTT; CDR3: CASSDGKRAKHTEAFF
V: TRBV5-1; D: -; J: TRBJ2-2; size: -; DNA: TGCGCCAGCAGCTTGGATGCGGGGAGCACCGGGGAGCTGTTTTTT; CDR3: CASSLDAGSTGELFF
V: TRBV5-5; D: -; J: TRBJ2-7; size: -; DNA: TGTGCCAGCAGCTTGGCAGGGAATACTGCCCACGAGCAGTACTTC; CDR3: CASSLAGNTAHEQYF
V: TRBV30; D: TRBD2; J: TRBJ2-1; size: once; DNA: TGTGCCTGGGCTTTTAGCGGGGGCTCCTACAATGAGCAGTTCTTC; CDR3: CAWAFSGGSYNEQFF
V: TRBV30; D: -; J: TRBJ1-5; size: -; DNA: TGTGCCTGGAGTGCCGGGACAAAAGGACAGCCCCAGCATTTT; CDR3: CAWSAGTKGQPQHF
V: TRBV28; D: -; J: TRBJ1-6; size: few; DNA: TGTGCCAGCATCCGGGGGGAATTTTATTCACCCCTCCACTTT; CDR3: CASIRGEFYSPLHF
V: TRBV27; D: -; J: TRBJ2-1; size: -; DNA: TGTGCCAGCAGTTTATTGTTCAGGGGAGTCTACAATGAGCAGTTCTTC; CDR3: CASSLLFRGVYNEQFF
V: TRBV6-5; D: TRBD1; J: TRBJ1-5; size: -; DNA: TGTGCCAGCAGTAAACAGGGGAGTCAGCCCCAGCATTTT; CDR3: CASSKQGSQPQHF
V: TRBV28; D: TRBD1; J: TRBJ1-6; size: few; DNA: TGTGCCAGCGGTAGCGGGACAGGGGGTAGGTCACCCCTCCACTTT; CDR3: CASGSGTGGRSPLHF
V: TRBV4-2; D: TRBD2; J: TRBJ2-2; size: few; DNA: TGTGCCAGCAGCCAAGAACCCCGGCTAGCGGGAGGGCATTTCGGGGAGCTGTTTTTT; CDR3: CASSQEPRLAGGHFGELFF
V: TRBV18; D: TRBD1; J: TRBJ1-5; size: -; DNA: TGTGCCAGCTCACCAAGGGGGACAGCGGATCAGCCCCAGCATTTT; CDR3: CASSPRGTADQPQHF
V: TRBV12-3/TRBV12-4; D: TRBD1; J: TRBJ1-2; size: -; DNA: TGTGCCAGCAGTTCGGGACAGAGCTATGGCTACACCTTC; CDR3: CASSSGQSYGYTF
V: TRBV7-9; D: -; J: TRBJ1-5; size: -; DNA: TGTGCCAGCAGCTTGACAGCTAATCAGCCCCAGCATTTT; CDR3: CASSLTANQPQHF